The source of this T cell receptor (beta chain) is a study of blood T cell repertoires in COVID-19. Study in general: Samples of COVID-19 (acute and convalescent) were obtained from the United States, Italy and Spain. PBMCs, B-cell-depleted T cells, or T cells were the source of the cDNA or gDNA that made up the material.

In the original workflow: By means of reference gene primer amplification, nucleated cell counts were estimated. Profiling relied on immunoSEQ multiplex PCR, and the TCRdb table lists in-frame clones only, not all of them. From that table come the V and J calls and clone size; the DNA was used to work out D and trimming. The top ten clones hold about 2% of a sample with over 200,000 clones, about 90% of them seen once. This clone showed up just once. The CDR3 covers 13 residues. Trimming took 1 base from V and 6 from J, leaving 6 bases between them. CDR1 is SGHNT, CDR2 YENEEA, per germline. V is TRBV11-3 and J is TRBJ1-4; D call uncertain. This receptor was taken from a man in his forties with active or convalescent COVID-19. Sequencing used peripheral blood. The CDR3 here is CASSLGPDEKLFF. The DNA of the CDR3 is TGTGCCAGCAGCTTAGGGCCCGATGAAAAACTGTTTTTT.